Presented here are 7 T cell receptor beta chains from one specimen sequenced in a study of glioma-infiltrating T cells. Using RNA template, CDR3s of TCR alpha and beta were amplified with iRepertoire arm-PCR. TCRdb reprocessed the multiplex PCR reads via MiXCR and lists one record per CDR3 protein. The sample lists roughly 100,000 distinct CDR3 sequences; around 29% were seen once. The sample consisted of glioma tissue, nonneoplastic brain tissue, or PBMCs (not recorded which). The receptors derive from a human donor with low-grade glioma or glioblastoma, undergoing nonglioma brain surgery, or in good health (not recorded which).

This clonotype was observed at least ten times. The chain has TRBV6-1 and TRBJ2-3, with a weak D call TRBD1 (6 bases). V was pared by 7 bases and J by 0 bases, with 11 bases between. This CDR3 spans 14 amino acids. Germline CDR1 and CDR2: MNHNS and SASEGT. As DNA, the CDR3 is TGTGCCAGCAAGCCCAGGGGAAGCACAGATACGCAGTATTTT. It encodes CASKPRGSTDTQYF.

This rearrangement joins TRBV11-3 to TRBJ2-1; D is possibly TRBD1 (6 bases). The CDR3 length is 11 residues. Germline loops: CDR1 SGHNT, CDR2 YENEEA. Trimming removed 6 bases from V and 16 bases from J, with 16 bases in between. The CDR3 is CASSLQGVQFF. CDR3 DNA sequence: TGTGCCAGCAGTTTACAGGGAGTTCAATTCTTC.

As concerns this clonotype: A much larger clone sits a single nucleotide away, making a read error possible. The chain combines TRBV28 with TRBJ2-7; D is unresolved. CDR3 size: 14 residues. Trimming cost V 4 bases and J 3 bases, with 13 bases left between them. Germline CDR1 and CDR2: MDHEN and SYDVKM. This CDR3 reads CASSCSRTGYEQYF. CDR3 nucleotide sequence: TGTGCCAGCAGTTGCTCGAGAACCGGCTACGAGCAGTACTTC.

This sequence joins TRBV9 and TRBJ1-1; no firm D call. From germline, CDR1 is SGDLS and CDR2 YYNGEE. The CDR3 is 14 amino acids. Trimming removed 4 bases from V and 3 bases from J, with 13 bases in between. In DNA form, the CDR3 reads TGTGCCAGCAGCCCATTTCCCACCGACACTGAAGCTTTCTTT. Translation gives CASSPFPTDTEAFF.

Many counts were recorded for this clonotype. A much larger clone differs from this one at a single base, so this may be a read error. CDR3 loop: CARSFLTTGNTQYF. Written as DNA, the CDR3 is TGTGCCCGTAGCTTCCTAACGACAGGGAATACGCAGTATTTT. The chain combines TRBV19 with TRBJ2-3; 7 bases are a match to TRBD1. Germline CDR1 is LNHDA and CDR2 is SQIVND (reference sequence). This CDR3 is built from 14 residues.

This clonotype has more than one count but fewer than ten. The J gene is TRBJ2-5, the V gene TRBV18, with D possibly TRBD1 on 6 matching bases. V was clipped by 0 bases and J by 3 bases, with 8 bases between them. The CDR3 runs 14 residues. Germline V lookup: CDR1 KGHSH, CDR2 LQKENI. The CDR3 nucleotides are TGTGCCAGCTCACCACCGCACAGGGAAGAGACCCAGTACTTC. Its translation: CASSPPHREETQYF.

Details on this clonotype: Possible read error: a much larger clone is one base away. This chain uses TRBV7-6 with TRBJ2-7; 9 bases fit TRBD1. V lost 6 bases and J lost 4; bases outside the gene matches: 7. The CDR3 contains 14 residues. Germline CDR1 reads SGHVS; CDR2 reads FNYEAQ. The CDR3 coding sequence is TGTGCCAGCAGACTCGGGACAGGGAATTACGAGCAGTACTTC. Translating it yields CASRLGTGNYEQYF.